This passage covers 10 T cell receptor beta chains from one sample sequenced in a study of T cell responses to AZD1222 COVID-19 vaccine. Sequencing used immunoSEQ multiplex PCR; TCRdb keeps in-frame clones, though not all of them. This sample carries around 67,000 clones, approximately 83% of them seen once, and the ten largest clones take about 6.1%. Sample: peripheral blood, taken 28 days after the second AZD1222 dose. These receptors all stem from an adult who received the AZD1222 COVID-19 vaccine.

The CDR3 is CSGHGHYGYTF. CDR3 bases: TGCAGCGGCCACGGGCACTATGGCTACACCTTC. This chain joins TRBV29-1 and TRBJ1-2; no firm D call. The germline V gene encodes CDR1 SQVTM and CDR2 ANQGSEA. The V end was cut by 7 bases, the J end by 3 bases, with 9 bases between. The CDR3 consists of 11 residues.

In its sample, this clone ranks as large. This chain uses TRBV15 with TRBJ2-5; possibly TRBD1 or TRBD2 for D (5 bases each). In germline, CDR1 is LNHNV, CDR2 YYDKDF (reference sequence). V was trimmed by 0 bases and J by 7 bases, leaving 18 bases between them. The CDR3 totals 16 residues. The CDR3 coding sequence is TGTGCCACCAGCAGAGAACCCCAGCAAGGGACCGGGACCCAGTACTTC. Amino acids: CATSREPQQGTGTQYF.

The J gene is TRBJ1-6, the V gene TRBV5-6; a possible D gene is TRBD1 (5 bases). The CDR3 has 14 amino acids. Per germline, CDR1 SGHDT and CDR2 YYEEEE. Deletions cut 5 bases from V and 9 bases from J, with 15 bases between. The CDR3 region is CASRPGRGSSPLHF. The DNA of the CDR3 is TGTGCCAGCAGGCCGGGACGAGGGAGTTCACCCCTCCACTTT.

V gene TRBV15 combines with J gene TRBJ1-5; 7 positions agree with TRBD1. Per the germline V gene, CDR1 is LNHNV and CDR2 is YYDKDF (reference sequence). The CDR3 sequence is 14 residues long. J gave up 3 bases and V 4 bases, and 3 bases lay outside the gene matches. The CDR3 DNA is TGTGCCACCAGCATCAGGGGGACCAATCAGCCCCAGCATTTT. It is translated as CATSIRGTNQPQHF.

Only one count was recorded for this clone. The chain uses TRBV5-6 and TRBJ1-3; weak D call: TRBD1 (6 bases). Germline V gene sequence: CDR1 SGHDT, CDR2 YYEEEE. CDR3 length: 15 residues. V was clipped by 3 bases and J by 0 bases, with 10 bases between them. CDR3 protein: CASSSRDTSGNTIYF. The CDR3 nucleotides read TGTGCCAGCAGCTCCCGGGACACCTCTGGAAACACCATATATTTT.

V and J are TRBV6-5 and TRBJ2-7; TRBD1 agrees at 7 bases. The germline gives CDR1 MNHEY, CDR2 SVGAGI. The CDR3 contains 14 residues. J gave up 1 base and V 6 bases, and 6 bases lay outside the gene matches. CDR3 sequence reads: CASSRMTGSYEQYF. The CDR3 nucleotides are TGTGCCAGCAGCCGAATGACAGGGTCCTACGAGCAGTACTTC.

The V and J genes are TRBV4-1 and TRBJ2-7, with 12 bases identical to TRBD2. The CDR3 extends over 15 amino acids. V trimming: 4 bases; J trimming: 4 bases; junction bases outside the gene matches: 5. Germline values: CDR1 MGHRA, CDR2 YSYEKL. CDR3 coding DNA: TGCGCCAGCAGCCGACTAGCGGGGGCAACTTACGAGCAGTACTTC. Amino acids: CASSRLAGATYEQYF.

The rearrangement uses TRBV6-5 and TRBJ1-5; 11 bases align to TRBD1. The CDR3 runs 14 residues. The germline CDR1 and CDR2 sequences are MNHEY and SVGAGI. V gave up 10 bases and J gave up 7 bases; unmatched junction bases: 9. CDR3 in DNA: TGTGCCACCCGGACAGGGGGCTTGGGGCAGCCCCAGCATTTT. It encodes CATRTGGLGQPQHF.

V usage is TRBV9 and J usage is TRBJ1-1; no reliable D call. V shed 3 bases and J shed 6 bases, with 9 bases lying between them. CDR3 length: 12 amino acids. Germline CDR1 and CDR2: SGDLS and YYNGEE. The DNA for the CDR3 is TGTGCCAGCAGCGACCTCCTTGCTGAAGCTTTCTTT. It translates to CASSDLLAEAFF.

The CDR3 is CASSRAGGYTEAFF. In DNA, the CDR3 is TGTGCCAGCAGCCGCGCCGGGGGGTACACTGAAGCTTTCTTT. V is TRBV7-9 and J is TRBJ1-1; D is perhaps TRBD1 (5 bases). From germline, CDR1 is SEHNR and CDR2 FQNEAQ (reference sequence). Trimming shortened V by 5 bases and J by 3 bases, and 13 bases separated the two germline ends. This CDR3 region has 14 residues. Complete variable domain (other parts from reference TRBV7-9 and TRBJ1-1): DTGVSQNPRHKITKRGQNVTFRCDPISEHNRLYWYRQTLGQGPEFLTYFQNEAQLEKSRLLSDRFSAERPKGSFSTLEIQRTEQGDSAMYLCASSRAGGYTEAFFGQGTRLTVV.